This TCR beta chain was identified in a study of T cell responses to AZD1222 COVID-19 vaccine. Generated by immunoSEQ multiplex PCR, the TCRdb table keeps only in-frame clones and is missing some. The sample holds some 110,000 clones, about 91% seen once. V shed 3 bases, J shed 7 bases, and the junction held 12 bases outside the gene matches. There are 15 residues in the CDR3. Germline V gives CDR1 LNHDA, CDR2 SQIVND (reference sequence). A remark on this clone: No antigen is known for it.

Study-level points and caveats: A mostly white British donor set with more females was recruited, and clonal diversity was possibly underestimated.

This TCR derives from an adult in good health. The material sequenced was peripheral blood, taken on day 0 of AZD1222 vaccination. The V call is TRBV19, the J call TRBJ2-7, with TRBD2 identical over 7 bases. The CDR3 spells CASSIMMGLTREQYF. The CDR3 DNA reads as TGTGCCAGTAGTATCATGATGGGACTAACGAGGGAGCAGTACTTC.